The 10 T cell receptor beta chains in this list originate from one sample, sequenced in a study of shared clonotypes between healthy human individuals. TCRdb's table, derived via immunoSEQ multiplex PCR, lists solely in-frame clones and lacks some. This table holds millions of clones, approximately 92% found once. Material for sequencing was naive CD4+ T cells sorted from blood. Described subset: CD45RA+ positively selected. The receptors stem from a man aged 18 to 30 in good health.

CDR3 region: CASRMELLRLGEQFF. The CDR3, as DNA: TGTGCCAGCAGGATGGAGTTGTTGCGGTTGGGAGAGCAGTTCTTC. The J gene is TRBJ2-1, the V gene TRBV11-2; D is unclear. The V gene's germline CDR1 is SGHAT and CDR2 FQNNGV. CDR3 length: 15 residues. V lost 6 bases and J lost 10, with 22 bases in between.

The CDR3 here is CASSSPRLSEAFF. The CDR3 coding sequence is TGCGCCAGCAGCTCTCCCAGGTTGAGTGAAGCTTTCTTT. The chain links TRBV5-1 to TRBJ1-1; D uncertain. Trimming took off 3 bases at V and 7 bases at J, with 13 bases between the two ends. This CDR3 region has 13 residues. Germline CDR1 SGHRS, CDR2 YFSETQ.

This clone was seen only a few times. The chain links TRBV4-3 to TRBJ2-7; D not certain. Trimming took off 1 base at V and 3 bases at J, with 10 bases between the two ends. Germline CDR1 LGHNA, CDR2 YSLEER. The CDR3 spans 14 residues. The CDR3 protein is CASSQAPVGYEQYF. DNA of the CDR3: TGCGCCAGCAGCCAAGCCCCTGTGGGCTACGAGCAGTACTTC.

The J gene is TRBJ2-3, the V gene TRBV5-1; 8 nucleotides line up with TRBD2. CDR1 is SGHRS and CDR2 is YFSETQ in the germline V gene. There are 16 residues in the CDR3. V was pared by 4 bases and J by 4 bases, with 11 bases of the junction left unmatched. Written as DNA, the CDR3 is TGCGCCAGCAGCCGGGAGGCCAGCGGGAGTTCAGATACGCAGTATTTT. Translated, it gives CASSREASGSSDTQYF.

The rearrangement joins TRBV27 to TRBJ2-7; D is tentatively TRBD1 or TRBD2 (6 bases each). The CDR3 totals 15 residues. The V and J ends lost 1 base and 2 bases respectively, with 12 bases between them. Germline lookup yields CDR1 MNHEY and CDR2 SMNVEV (reference sequence). The chain's CDR3 is CASSLFGGHPYEQYF. The CDR3 DNA is TGTGCCAGCAGTTTATTCGGGGGCCATCCCTACGAGCAGTACTTC.

The chain has TRBV5-1 and TRBJ2-7; D is perhaps TRBD1 or TRBD2 (5 bases each). This CDR3 contains 14 residues. Germline V gene data show CDR1 as SGHRS and CDR2 as YFSETQ. Between the trimmed V and J ends, which lost 5 bases and 3 bases, there was a span of 15 bases. CDR3 loop: CASRLGDVGYEQYF. CDR3 DNA sequence: TGCGCCAGCAGACTAGGGGACGTTGGCTACGAGCAGTACTTC. The full variable domain, in which reference TRBV5-1 and TRBJ2-7 provide the parts outside the CDR3, is KAGVTQTPRYLIKTRGQQVTLSCSPISGHRSVSWYQQTPGQGLQFLFEYFSETQRNKGNFPGRFSGRQFSNSRSEMNVSTLELGDSALYLCASRLGDVGYEQYFGPGTRLTVT.

For this clone: Additional DNA sequences in this sample encode the identical CDR3. This chain uses TRBV7-3 with TRBJ2-5; D perhaps matches TRBD2 (6 bases). The V end was cut by 4 bases, the J end by 1 base, with 7 bases between. The CDR3 covers 13 residues. Germline V gene sequence: CDR1 SGHTA, CDR2 FQGTGA. DNA of the CDR3: TGTGCCAGCAGCTCGGGAGTCCAAGAGACCCAGTACTTC. Encoded protein: CASSSGVQETQYF. Drawing the rest from reference TRBV7-3 and TRBJ2-5, the complete variable domain is GAGVSQTPSNKVTEKGKYVELRCDPISGHTALYWYRQSLGQGPEFLIYFQGTGAADDSGLPNDRFFAVRPEGSVSTLKIQRTERGDSAVYLCASSSGVQETQYFGPGTRLLVL.

V is TRBV4-3 and J is TRBJ2-3, with D uncertain. CDR1 is LGHNA and CDR2 is YSLEER in the germline V gene. V gave up 4 bases and J gave up 1 base, with 9 bases separating them. The CDR3 extends over 14 amino acids. CDR3 DNA sequence: TGCGCCAGCAGCCCAGATCCGGGCACAGATACGCAGTATTTT. This encodes CASSPDPGTDTQYF.

This clone was seen just once. The chain links TRBV30 to TRBJ2-7; D unclear. V lost 0 bases to trimming and J lost 7 bases, with 13 bases between them. The CDR3 runs to 13 residues. Per the germline V gene, CDR1 is GTSNPN and CDR2 is SVGIG (reference sequence). CDR3 nucleotides: TGTGCCTGGAGTGTACAGCCCGTAGGAGAGCAGTACTTC. Its protein product is CAWSVQPVGEQYF.

About this clone: This sample also contains other DNA sequences that code for the same CDR3. The J gene is TRBJ1-1, the V gene TRBV18; D gene ambiguous. Trimming pared 6 bases from V and 1 base from J, leaving 12 bases between. This CDR3 comprises 14 residues. Germline CDR1 and CDR2: KGHSH and LQKENI. The CDR3 DNA is TGTGCCAGCTCCCCAACCGGAGGGAACACTGAAGCTTTCTTT. Amino acid sequence: CASSPTGGNTEAFF.